These T cell receptor beta chains were read from a single sample in a study of beta chain features in type 1 diabetes. The repertoire was sequenced with immunoSEQ multiplex PCR; TCRdb's copy has only in-frame clones and lacks some. The data show about 650,000 clones, under 15% seen once. What was sequenced was naive CD4+ T cells from blood. The receptors were sampled from a man aged 25-45 years with type 1 diabetes. Both conserved end residues are part of each CDR3. D genes are given only for firm matches. Expanded clones are given a class, and other clones once, few, many or no size at all.

size: NA
V: TRBV9
D: TRBD1
J: TRBJ2-4
DNA: TGTGCCAGCAGCGTAGTTCAGGGGGCTGTGCAGCACTTC
CDR3: CASSVVQGAVQHF

size: NA
V: TRBV4-3
D: NA
J: TRBJ2-1
DNA: TGCGCCAGCAGCCAAGATCGCGGGTCGAGCTCCTACAATGAGCAGTTCTTC
CDR3: CASSQDRGSSSYNEQFF

size: NA
V: TRBV29-1
D: TRBD1
J: TRBJ1-2
DNA: TGCAGCGATAGGACAGGATTAGTACTTCCTAACTATGGCTACACCTTC
CDR3: CSDRTGLVLPNYGYTF

size: NA
V: TRBV7-2
D: NA
J: TRBJ1-2
DNA: TGTGCCAGCAGCTTACGTGCGGGAGCTAACTATGGCTACACCTTC
CDR3: CASSLRAGANYGYTF

size: NA
V: TRBV7-3
D: TRBD1
J: TRBJ2-1
DNA: TGTGCCAGCGGGGCGACAGGGAACAATGAGCAGTTCTTC
CDR3: CASGATGNNEQFF

size: NA
V: TRBV7-9
D: TRBD1
J: TRBJ2-3
DNA: TGTGCCAGCAGCTTAACGACAGGGACAGATACGCAGTATTTT
CDR3: CASSLTTGTDTQYF

size: few
V: TRBV25-1
D: NA
J: TRBJ1-1
DNA: TGTGCCAGCAGTGATCCAGGCCGAACTACTGAAGCTTTCTTT
CDR3: CASSDPGRTTEAFF

size: NA
V: TRBV7-9
D: TRBD1
J: TRBJ2-7
DNA: TGTGCCAGCAGCTTACCCCGGACAGGGTTCGCCTACGAGCAGTACTTC
CDR3: CASSLPRTGFAYEQYF

size: NA
V: TRBV18
D: NA
J: TRBJ1-3
DNA: TGTGCCAGCTCACCATACCGGGTCTCTGGAAACACCATATATTTT
CDR3: CASSPYRVSGNTIYF

size: NA
V: TRBV4-2
D: NA
J: TRBJ2-4
DNA: TGTGCCAGCAGCCAAGAGCGAAGAGCAAGGGGCATTCAGTACTTC
CDR3: CASSQERRARGIQYF

size: NA
V: TRBV5-1
D: TRBD2
J: TRBJ2-3
DNA: TGCGCCAGCGTCCCACTTAGCGGGGCCCCAGATACGCAGTATTTT
CDR3: CASVPLSGAPDTQYF

size: NA
V: TRBV6-5
D: NA
J: TRBJ2-5
DNA: TGTGCCAGCAGTTACACAGAAGAGACCCAGTACTTC
CDR3: CASSYTEETQYF

size: few
V: TRBV7-9
D: NA
J: TRBJ2-2
DNA: TGTGCCAGCAGCTTACCCCATGATCCAGGGGAGCTGTTTTTT
CDR3: CASSLPHDPGELFF

size: NA
V: TRBV4-2
D: TRBD1
J: TRBJ1-2
DNA: TGTGCCAGCAGCCACCGACAGGGCGTTGGCTACACCTTC
CDR3: CASSHRQGVGYTF

size: NA
V: TRBV28
D: NA
J: TRBJ1-6
DNA: TGTGCCAGCAGCTCTGGACAGATCTCACCCCTCCACTTT
CDR3: CASSSGQISPLHF

size: few
V: TRBV28
D: NA
J: TRBJ1-2
DNA: TGTGCCAGCAGTTTCTACGGCAGTGGGGTCTATGGCTACACCTTC
CDR3: CASSFYGSGVYGYTF

size: NA
V: TRBV4-1
D: NA
J: TRBJ2-7
DNA: TGCGCCAGCAGCCAAGAGCCTCGGGGTGTGCTCGAGCAGTACTTC
CDR3: CASSQEPRGVLEQYF

size: few
V: TRBV7-9
D: NA
J: TRBJ2-5
DNA: TGTGCCAGCAGCTTAATTAATGGGGCAGCCCAGTACTTC
CDR3: CASSLINGAAQYF

size: few
V: TRBV9
D: NA
J: TRBJ2-4
DNA: TGTGCCAGCAGCGTAGCCAGGGAGATGGGCGTTCAGTACTTC
CDR3: CASSVAREMGVQYF

size: NA
V: TRBV15
D: NA
J: TRBJ1-5
DNA: TGTGCCACCAGCAGACAGGGTGGCAATCAGCCCCAGCATTTT
CDR3: CATSRQGGNQPQHF

size: few
V: TRBV7-9
D: NA
J: TRBJ2-2
DNA: TGTGCCAGCAGCTTAGCCAGCGCATACACCGGGGAGCTGTTTTTT
CDR3: CASSLASAYTGELFF

size: few
V: TRBV11-2
D: NA
J: TRBJ2-3
DNA: TGTGCCAGCAGCCCGTATGGGGGGCAGGGCACAGATACGCAGTATTTT
CDR3: CASSPYGGQGTDTQYF

size: few
V: TRBV7-9
D: NA
J: TRBJ1-4
DNA: TGTGCCAGCAGCGGGCTGGAAGCAACTAATGAAAAACTGTTTTTT
CDR3: CASSGLEATNEKLFF

size: few
V: TRBV25-1
D: TRBD1
J: TRBJ2-5
DNA: TGTGCCAGCAGTTCCCAAGGGACAGCCGGAGAGACCCAGTACTTC
CDR3: CASSSQGTAGETQYF

size: NA
V: TRBV28
D: NA
J: TRBJ2-3
DNA: TGTGCCAGCAGTTTTGGTAGCACAGATACGCAGTATTTT
CDR3: CASSFGSTDTQYF

size: NA
V: TRBV6-1
D: NA
J: TRBJ1-5
DNA: TGTGCCGGCGGCGCTGAGATAGATCAGCCCCAGCATTTT
CDR3: CAGGAEIDQPQHF

size: NA
V: TRBV12-5
D: NA
J: TRBJ1-2
DNA: TGTGCTAGTGCCCTTGCCCCTAACTACTATGGCTACACCTTC
CDR3: CASALAPNYYGYTF

size: NA
V: TRBV18
D: NA
J: TRBJ2-5
DNA: TGTGCCAGCTCACCCCTCGGGGGCCCTCAGGAGACCCAGTACTTC
CDR3: CASSPLGGPQETQYF

size: NA
V: TRBV25-1
D: NA
J: TRBJ2-4
DNA: TGTGCCAGCAGTGCACTAACCGTAGGGGGGGCCAAAAACATTCAGTACTTC
CDR3: CASSALTVGGAKNIQYF

size: few
V: TRBV7-8
D: TRBD2
J: TRBJ2-5
DNA: TGTGCCAGCAGCGGGGGGACTAGCGGGGACCTATGGGAGACCCAGTACTTC
CDR3: CASSGGTSGDLWETQYF

size: few
V: TRBV10-3
D: NA
J: TRBJ1-1
DNA: TGTGCCATCGACTCGGGTGTGGAAAACACTGAAGCTTTCTTT
CDR3: CAIDSGVENTEAFF

size: NA
V: TRBV18
D: NA
J: TRBJ1-2
DNA: TGTGCCAGCTCACCGAGCGAGCGGACCTATGGCTACACCTTC
CDR3: CASSPSERTYGYTF

size: few
V: TRBV5-1
D: TRBD1
J: TRBJ2-1
DNA: TGCGCCAGCAGCCATGTAGGACAGGGGGCTAGGAATGAGCAGTTCTTC
CDR3: CASSHVGQGARNEQFF

size: NA
V: TRBV7-8
D: NA
J: TRBJ1-1
DNA: TGTGCCAGCAGTCAAGGACAGCCGGTGGCTGAAGCTTTCTTT
CDR3: CASSQGQPVAEAFF

size: few
V: TRBV20-1
D: NA
J: TRBJ2-7
DNA: TGCAGTGCTGAGGGAATTTACGAGCAGTACTTC
CDR3: CSAEGIYEQYF

size: few
V: TRBV9
D: TRBD2
J: TRBJ2-5
DNA: TGTGCCAGCAGCGTACGTCCAGCGGGGGGGCCAGAGACCCAGTACTTC
CDR3: CASSVRPAGGPETQYF

size: few
V: TRBV28
D: NA
J: TRBJ1-2
DNA: TGTGCCAGCAGTTTTATTGGGGCACTCGGGCTTGACTACACCTTC
CDR3: CASSFIGALGLDYTF

size: few
V: TRBV5-1
D: TRBD1
J: TRBJ1-2
DNA: TGCGCCAGCAGGGACGGGACAGCCAGGACTAACTATGGCTACACCTTC
CDR3: CASRDGTARTNYGYTF

size: NA
V: TRBV6-1
D: TRBD1
J: TRBJ1-2
DNA: TGTGCCAGCAGTGAAAGAGGGACAGACTATGGCTACACCTTC
CDR3: CASSERGTDYGYTF

size: few
V: TRBV4-1
D: NA
J: TRBJ2-5
DNA: TGCGCCAGCAGCCAAGTTTTATTGGAGACCCAGTACTTC
CDR3: CASSQVLLETQYF